These 16 T cell receptor beta chains were all obtained from the same sample, sequenced in a study of blood T cell repertoires in COVID-19. Profiling relied on immunoSEQ multiplex PCR, and the TCRdb table lists in-frame clones only, not all of them. Of about 87,000 clones detected, about 85% appear once; the ten largest clones hold approximately 3%. The sequenced sample consisted of peripheral blood. The receptors derive from a woman aged 80 or over with COVID-19, enrolled during active disease.

The chain uses TRBV27 and TRBJ2-1; possible D gene TRBD1, 7 bases. The CDR3 contains 13 residues. The germline V gene has CDR1 MNHEY and CDR2 SMNVEV (reference sequence). Trimming pared 10 bases from V and 8 bases from J, leaving 18 bases between. CDR3 DNA: TGTGCCATACGGAGGGGGCTCAGTGATGAGCAGTTCTTC. Translated, it gives CAIRRGLSDEQFF.

This clone was picked up one time. The rearrangement links TRBV7-2 to TRBJ1-2; TRBD1 might be the D (5 bases). The CDR3 consists of 14 residues. V dropped 3 bases and J dropped 1 base, with 9 bases sitting between them. Germline V gene sequence: CDR1 SGHTA, CDR2 FQGNSA. CDR3 nucleotides: TGTGCCAGCAGCTTCCGACAGAATAACTATGGCTACACCTTC. Its protein product is CASSFRQNNYGYTF.

The V and J genes are TRBV10-3 and TRBJ1-5; TRBD1 aligns across 9 bases. V was pared by 10 bases and J by 1 base, with 11 bases of the junction left unmatched. CDR1 is ENHRY and CDR2 is SYGVKD in the germline V gene. The CDR3 has 16 amino acids. DNA for the CDR3: TGTGCCACGGGGGGCACAGGGGGCGGGAGCAATCAGCCCCAGCATTTT. Translation: CATGGTGGGSNQPQHF.

The J gene is TRBJ2-7, the V gene TRBV18, with no clear D. The germline V gene encodes CDR1 KGHSH and CDR2 LQKENI. This CDR3 is 14 amino acids long. The V gene lost 3 bases and the J gene lost 7 bases, with 16 bases spanning the gap. CDR3 protein: CASSPPENSWEQYF. CDR3 bases: TGTGCCAGCTCACCCCCTGAGAACTCCTGGGAGCAGTACTTC.

The chain carries TRBV7-9 and TRBJ1-3; the match to TRBD1 covers 8 bases. The CDR3 consists of 15 residues. CDR1 and CDR2 (germline): SEHNR, FQNEAQ (reference sequence). V was clipped by 5 bases and J by 5 bases; unmatched bases: 8. The CDR3 coding sequence is TGTGCCAGCAGCCCTCTGACAGGGGCCAGAAACACCATATATTTT. This sequence encodes CASSPLTGARNTIYF.

This sequence joins TRBV11-3 and TRBJ2-2, with 11 bases identical to TRBD1. CDR1 is SGHNT, CDR2 YENEEA, per germline. V shed 5 bases, J shed 4 bases, and the junction held 3 bases outside the gene matches. The CDR3 has 15 residues. CDR3 sequence (DNA): TGTGCCAGCAGCCCAGGACAGGGGGCCACCGGGGAGCTGTTTTTT. This translates into CASSPGQGATGELFF.

The J gene is TRBJ1-2, the V gene TRBV4-3; perhaps TRBD1 as D (5 bases). Germline CDR1 LGHNA, CDR2 YSLEER. Trimming took off 1 base at V and 8 bases at J, with 8 bases between the two ends. The CDR3 is 12 amino acids. CDR3 region: CASSQVQGGYTF. Written as DNA, the CDR3 is TGCGCCAGCAGCCAAGTCCAGGGAGGCTACACCTTC.

The chain links TRBV5-1 to TRBJ2-7, with D possibly matching TRBD2 (5 bases). Trimming stripped 0 bases from V and 7 bases from J, with 20 bases between. The CDR3 runs 16 residues. Germline V gene lookup returns CDR1 SGHRS and CDR2 YFSETQ. In DNA form, the CDR3 reads TGCGCCAGCAGCTTGGTCGACGGGATTAGGGTGGGGGAGCAGTACTTC. Translating gives CASSLVDGIRVGEQYF.

A few counts support this clone. The rearrangement joins TRBV7-2 to TRBJ1-6, with 8 bases that match TRBD1. V lost 5 bases to trimming and J lost 9 bases; unmatched junction nucleotides: 9. Per germline, CDR1 SGHTA and CDR2 FQGNSA. This CDR3 contains 15 residues. CDR3 in DNA: TGTGCCAGCAGCGCGGACAGGGTGGTTGGTTCACCCCTCCACTTT. The encoded protein is CASSADRVVGSPLHF.

CDR3 protein: CASSQLPGDGQPQHF. In nucleotides, the CDR3 is TGTGCCAGCAGCCAACTTCCGGGGGATGGGCAGCCCCAGCATTTT. The rearrangement links TRBV3-1 (or the pseudogene TRBV3-2) to TRBJ1-5, with D perhaps TRBD1 (5 bases). There are 15 residues in the CDR3. Trimming stripped 2 bases from V and 7 bases from J, with 15 bases between. Looked up from germline, CDR1 is LGHDT and CDR2 is YNNKEL (reference sequence).

The chain has TRBV27 and TRBJ1-2; possible D gene TRBD1, 6 bases. The CDR3 is made up of 15 amino acids. V was shortened by 7 bases and J by 0 bases, with 15 bases between the two germline ends. Germline V gives CDR1 MNHEY, CDR2 SMNVEV (reference sequence). For the CDR3, the DNA is TGTGCCAGCACCGGGACATCCAAAGCTAACTATGGCTACACCTTC. This sequence encodes CASTGTSKANYGYTF.

The chain is built from TRBV10-3 and TRBJ1-5; 10 bases line up with TRBD1. V lost 3 bases and J lost 6; bases outside the gene matches: 8. Germline loops: CDR1 ENHRY, CDR2 SYGVKD. This CDR3 is 16 amino acids long. The CDR3: CAISEQTGGLSQPQHF. The CDR3 nucleotides are TGTGCCATCAGTGAACAGACAGGGGGCTTGTCTCAGCCCCAGCATTTT.

This chain joins TRBV27 and TRBJ2-3; TRBD2 might be the D (6 bases). The V gene's germline CDR1 is MNHEY and CDR2 SMNVEV (reference sequence). The V end was cut by 1 base, the J end by 1 base, with 18 bases between. This CDR3 has 18 amino acids. In nucleotides, the CDR3 is TGTGCCAGCAGTTTATTATCCTTTTTACGCGGGGGCACAGATACGCAGTATTTT. Translation gives CASSLLSFLRGGTDTQYF.

The chain combines TRBV18 with TRBJ1-5, with D hard to call. CDR1 is KGHSH and CDR2 is LQKENI in the germline V gene. The V gene lost 5 bases and the J gene lost 0 bases, with 8 bases spanning the gap. The CDR3 spans 14 residues. The CDR3 sequence is CASSGQHSNQPQHF. CDR3 nucleotides: TGTGCCAGCTCAGGGCAGCATAGCAATCAGCCCCAGCATTTT.

This CDR3 reads CASSPQEAGNSPLHF. The CDR3 DNA sequence: TGTGCCAGCTCACCACAGGAGGCCGGGAATTCACCCCTCCACTTT. The chain uses TRBV18 and TRBJ1-6; no firm D call. V dropped 1 base and J dropped 7 bases, with 11 bases sitting between them. The CDR3 runs 15 residues. Germline V gene data show CDR1 as KGHSH and CDR2 as LQKENI.

The V call is TRBV2, the J call TRBJ2-3; TRBD2 aligns across 7 bases. The trim removed 0 bases at V and 5 bases at J, leaving 5 bases unmatched. Germline values: CDR1 SNHLY, CDR2 FYNNEI. This CDR3 is 15 amino acids long. CDR3 in amino acids: CASSEALRGVDTQYF. CDR3 in DNA: TGTGCCAGCAGTGAAGCGCTTCGGGGGGTAGATACGCAGTATTTT. Based on the CDR3 plus reference TRBV2 and TRBJ2-3, the full variable domain is EPEVTQTPSHQVTQMGQEVILRCVPISNHLYFYWYRQILGQKVEFLVSFYNNEISEKSEIFDDQFSVERPDGSNFTLKIRSTKLEDSAMYFCASSEALRGVDTQYFGPGTRLTVL.